This T cell receptor (beta chain) was sequenced for a study of blood T cell repertoires in COVID-19. Study details: The United States, Italy and Spain provided the acute and convalescent COVID-19 samples. From T cells, B-cell-depleted T cells, or PBMCs came the material, which was cDNA or gDNA.

How the authors handled the data: Scientists estimated how many nucleated cells there were by amplifying reference gene primers. The method was immunoSEQ multiplex PCR; TCRdb's version includes in-frame clones alone and lacks a portion of them. The D gene and trimming were derived from the DNA, and the V and J assignments and clone size from that table. The data show around 190,000 clones, roughly 77% seen once. Per the germline V gene, CDR1 is KGHSH and CDR2 is LQKENI. The CDR3 contains 14 residues. V dropped 5 bases and J dropped 7; count of bases not matched to a gene: 4. This TCR came from a man between 65 and 85 years old with active or convalescent COVID-19. Sequenced input: peripheral blood. J is TRBJ1-5 and V is TRBV18, with 11 bases aligning to TRBD1. DNA of the CDR3: TGTGCCAGCTCAACGGGACAGGGGGAACAGCCCCAGCATTTT. It codes for CASSTGQGEQPQHF.